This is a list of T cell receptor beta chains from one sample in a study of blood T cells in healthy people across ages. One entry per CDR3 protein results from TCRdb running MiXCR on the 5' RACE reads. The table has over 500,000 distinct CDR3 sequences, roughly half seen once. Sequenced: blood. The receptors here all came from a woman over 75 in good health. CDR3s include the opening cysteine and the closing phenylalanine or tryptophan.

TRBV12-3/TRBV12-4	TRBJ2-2	CASTRGNTGELFF
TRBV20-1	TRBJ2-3	CSAGPSTDTQYF
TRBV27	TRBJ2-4	CASSFGTLAKNIQYF
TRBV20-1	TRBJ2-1	CSAELPGQGVGEQFF
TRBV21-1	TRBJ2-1	CASRGVGQGYANEQFF
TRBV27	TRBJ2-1	CASSLNGLAASEQFF
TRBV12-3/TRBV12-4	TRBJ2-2	CASSFDWGGTGELFF
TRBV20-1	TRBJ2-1	CSASNVFEQFF
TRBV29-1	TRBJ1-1	CSVEVRQGQAFF
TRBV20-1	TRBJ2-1	CSARSRSGGTYNEQFF
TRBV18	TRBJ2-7	CASSPGGTYEQYF
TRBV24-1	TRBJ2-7	CATMGSENYEQYF
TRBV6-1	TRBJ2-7	CASSEGDGSYEQYF
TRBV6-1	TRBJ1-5	CARFYGGDNQPQHF
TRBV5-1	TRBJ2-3	CASSLRTGGTDAQYF
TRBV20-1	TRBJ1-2	CSATDSVNYGYTF
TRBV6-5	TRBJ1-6	CAKLRGRNSPLHF
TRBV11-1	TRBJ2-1	CASSIQRGGNNEQFF
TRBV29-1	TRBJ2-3	CSVGANTQYF
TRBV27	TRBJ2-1	CASSLLAGETYNEQFF
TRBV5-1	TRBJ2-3	CASSLVGRSGTDAQYF
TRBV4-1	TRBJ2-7	CASSLSPGQTYEQYF